This is a list of T cell receptor beta chains from one sample in a study of T cells in localized non-small cell lung cancer. Some clones are missing from TCRdb's copy, which holds only in-frame ones; the method was immunoSEQ multiplex PCR. Of 15,000 to 25,000 clones detected, around 90% appear once; the ten largest clones hold about 4%. Specimen: peripheral blood, collected before any cancer treatment. Receptors originate from a male donor aged 60 or older with stage I squamous cell lung carcinoma. Both conserved end residues are part of each CDR3. The order of the fields is clone size, V gene, J gene, D gene, CDR3 length, CDR3 DNA, CDR3 protein. A D gene is named only where the DNA matches it firmly. Some rows have no size entry. The others give once, few or many, or a class for an expanded clone.

.	TRBV6-6	TRBJ2-3	.	12	TGTGCCAGCAGTCCCCCAGGCGATACGCAGTATTTT	CASSPPGDTQYF
.	TRBV7-8	TRBJ2-4	.	15	TGTGCCAGCACCCGGTCGACCCTAGCCAAAAACATTCAGTACTTC	CASTRSTLAKNIQYF
.	TRBV11-1	TRBJ2-5	.	12	TGTGCCAGCAGGGACAGCACAGAGACCCAGTACTTC	CASRDSTETQYF
.	TRBV10-3	TRBJ1-1	.	14	TGTGCCATCAAAGGAAGGGAACAGACAGGCGGCGCTTTCTTT	CAIKGREQTGGAFF
.	TRBV10-3	TRBJ1-3	.	13	TGTGCCATCAACGCGGGGATCGGAAACACCATATATTTT	CAINAGIGNTIYF
.	TRBV28	TRBJ1-2	.	12	TGTGCCACGGTGACAGTTAACTATGGCTACACCTTC	CATVTVNYGYTF
.	TRBV6-1	TRBJ1-4	TRBD1	16	TGTGCCAGCAGCGAAACCGGGACAGGGGGACCTGAAAAACTGTTTTTT	CASSETGTGGPEKLFF
.	TRBV7-9	TRBJ2-1	TRBD2	17	TGTGCCAGCAGCTGGCCGGGACTAGTGAGTTTTAACAATGAGCAGTTCTTC	CASSWPGLVSFNNEQFF
.	TRBV4-3	TRBJ1-2	.	15	TGCGCCAGCAGCCAAGAAGTTGGGGGGGCCGGGGGCTACACCTTC	CASSQEVGGAGGYTF
.	TRBV6-5	TRBJ2-7	.	15	TGTGCCAGCAGTTACTCGGCCGGGGGTGTGTACGAGCAGTACTTC	CASSYSAGGVYEQYF
.	TRBV7-2	TRBJ2-2	TRBD2	17	TGTGCCAGCAGCTCCAGGACTAGCGGGGCAAACACCGGGGAGCTGTTTTTT	CASSSRTSGANTGELFF
.	TRBV6-1	TRBJ1-4	.	14	TGTGCCAGCAGTGAAGGGCAGGGAGGGGAAAAACTGTTTTTT	CASSEGQGGEKLFF
once	TRBV6-6	TRBJ1-5	.	16	TGTGCCAGCAGTTTCAGGGGTCGTGGAGGCAATCAGCCCCAGCATTTT	CASSFRGRGGNQPQHF
.	TRBV9	TRBJ2-3	TRBD2	14	TGTGCCAGCAGCGTAGTAGGGAGGGAGGATACGCAGTATTTT	CASSVVGREDTQYF
once	TRBV7-6	TRBJ2-1	.	18	TGTGCCAGCAGCACAATGACGACGGGAGTAGGGGGAAGCAATGAGCAGTTCTTC	CASSTMTTGVGGSNEQFF
.	TRBV14	TRBJ2-5	TRBD2	15	TGTGCCAGCAGCCAGTACCTAGCGGGAGGAGAGACCCAGTACTTC	CASSQYLAGGETQYF
.	TRBV6-4	TRBJ2-3	TRBD2	16	TGTGCCAGCAGTACATTTACTAGCGGGTGGAGAGATACGCAGTATTTT	CASSTFTSGWRDTQYF
once	TRBV9	TRBJ2-7	.	14	TGTGCCAGCAGCGTAGGGGGGAGCTCCTACGAGCAGTACTTC	CASSVGGSSYEQYF
.	TRBV19	TRBJ1-4	.	12	TGTGCCAGTAGCACGATTCATGAAAAACTGTTTTTT	CASSTIHEKLFF
.	TRBV6-5	TRBJ2-7	.	13	TGTGCCAGCAGAAGGGGACTCTCCTACGAGCAGTACTTC	CASRRGLSYEQYF
.	TRBV30	TRBJ2-3	.	14	TGTGCCTGGAGTGTACTGGGCGGGACGGATACGCAGTATTTT	CAWSVLGGTDTQYF
.	TRBV7-2	TRBJ1-4	TRBD1	17	TGTGCCAGCAGCTTGAGGGCTAGGGACAGGGGGAATGAAAAACTGTTTTTT	CASSLRARDRGNEKLFF
.	TRBV11-2	TRBJ1-5	.	13	TGTGCCAGCAGCTTGGCTAGGAATCAGCCCCAGCATTTT	CASSLARNQPQHF
.	TRBV7-9	TRBJ1-2	.	10	TGTGCCAGCGGAGGCTATGGCTACACCTTC	CASGGYGYTF
.	TRBV2	TRBJ1-2	.	13	TGTGCCAGCAGGGTCTTTACAGGGTATGGCTACACCTTC	CASRVFTGYGYTF
once	TRBV7-2	TRBJ1-2	.	15	TGTGCCAGCAGCTTAGGGGGACCGTCGACGGAGGGCTACACCTTC	CASSLGGPSTEGYTF
.	TRBV15	TRBJ2-1	TRBD2	17	TGTGCCACCAGCCTTCGGACTAGCGGGAGCTCCTACAATGAGCAGTTCTTC	CATSLRTSGSSYNEQFF
.	TRBV18	TRBJ2-7	.	15	TGTGCCAGCTCACCACCCGGACTATCCCCCTACGAGCAGTACTTC	CASSPPGLSPYEQYF
.	TRBV4-2	TRBJ2-2	TRBD2	15	TGTGCCAGCAGCCAAGACCCGGGGGGGACCGGGGAGCTGTTTTTT	CASSQDPGGTGELFF
.	TRBV18	TRBJ1-5	.	18	TGTGCCAGCTCACAAGCTCCCCGCGGGACGCCCCCGGCTCAGCCCCAGCATTTT	CASSQAPRGTPPAQPQHF
.	TRBV11-2	TRBJ1-3	.	13	TGTGCCAGCAGCCTAGGGGAGGGAAACACCATATATTTT	CASSLGEGNTIYF
once	TRBV5-1	TRBJ1-1	.	14	TGCGCCAGCAGCGCCGGACAGATGAACACTGAAGCTTTCTTT	CASSAGQMNTEAFF
.	TRBV11-3	TRBJ2-1	TRBD2	15	TGTGCCAGCAGCGCGGGACTAGCGGGAGGAGGGGAGCAGTTCTTC	CASSAGLAGGGEQFF
.	TRBV6-4	TRBJ2-4	TRBD1	15	TGTGCCAGCAGTGACTCAGCAGGGGGAAACAACATTCAGTACTTC	CASSDSAGGNNIQYF
.	TRBV6-5	TRBJ2-1	.	14	TGTGCCAGCACCCCCCTGGGGGATTACAATGAGCAGTTCTTC	CASTPLGDYNEQFF
.	TRBV27	TRBJ2-1	.	15	TGTGCCAGCAGTTCAATTAGCGCAGAGGACAATGAGCAGTTCTTC	CASSSISAEDNEQFF